This T cell receptor (beta chain) originates from a study of PD-1 blockade in classical Hodgkin lymphoma. This clone was counted once. Its antigen remains unidentified. From germline, CDR1 is SGHAT and CDR2 FQNNGV. The CDR3 length is 14 residues. Trimming pared 1 base from V and 5 bases from J, leaving 12 bases between. TCRdb's table, derived via immunoSEQ multiplex PCR, lists solely in-frame clones and lacks some. The table lists approximately 58,000 clones, approximately 90% of them singletons. With no exception, relapse followed autologous stem cell transplantation in all patients, and brentuximab vedotin exposure varied. Points from the study as a whole: CD8+ TCR diversity did not rise significantly by C4D1, unlike CD4+.

The specimen was peripheral blood mononuclear cells (PBMCs), collected before the second cycle of nivolumab. V is TRBV11-2 and J is TRBJ2-7; D uncertain. The TCR originated in a human donor with classical Hodgkin lymphoma. The CDR3 spells CASSLVPGVDEQYF. The CDR3 DNA is TGTGCCAGCAGCTTAGTTCCCGGAGTCGACGAGCAGTACTTC.